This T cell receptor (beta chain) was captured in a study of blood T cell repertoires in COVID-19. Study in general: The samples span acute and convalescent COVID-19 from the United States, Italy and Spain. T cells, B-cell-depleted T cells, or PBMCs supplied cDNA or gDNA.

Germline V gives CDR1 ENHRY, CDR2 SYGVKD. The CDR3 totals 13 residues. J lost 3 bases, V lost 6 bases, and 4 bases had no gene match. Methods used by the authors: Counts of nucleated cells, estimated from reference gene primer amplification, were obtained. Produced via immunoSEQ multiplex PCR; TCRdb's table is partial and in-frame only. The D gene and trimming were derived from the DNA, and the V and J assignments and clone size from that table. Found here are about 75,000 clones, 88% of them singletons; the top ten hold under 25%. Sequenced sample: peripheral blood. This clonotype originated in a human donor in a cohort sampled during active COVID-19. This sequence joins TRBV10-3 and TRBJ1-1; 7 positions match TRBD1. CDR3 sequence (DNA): TGTGCCATCAGCCCCACAGGGGACACTGAAGCTTTCTTT. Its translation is CAISPTGDTEAFF.